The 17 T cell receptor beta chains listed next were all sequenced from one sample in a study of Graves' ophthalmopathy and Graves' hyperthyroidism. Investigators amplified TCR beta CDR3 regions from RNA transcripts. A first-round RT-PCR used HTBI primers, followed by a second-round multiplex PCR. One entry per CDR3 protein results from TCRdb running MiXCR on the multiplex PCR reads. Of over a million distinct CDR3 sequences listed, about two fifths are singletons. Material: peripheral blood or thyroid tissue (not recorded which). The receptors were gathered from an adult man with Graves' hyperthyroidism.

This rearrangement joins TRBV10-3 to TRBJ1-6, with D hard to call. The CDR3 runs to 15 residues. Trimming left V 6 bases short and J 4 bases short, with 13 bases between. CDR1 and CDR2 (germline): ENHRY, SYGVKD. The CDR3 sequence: CAISEQSTYNSPLHF. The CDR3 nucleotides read TGTGCCATCAGCGAACAGTCAACTTATAATTCACCCCTCCACTTT.

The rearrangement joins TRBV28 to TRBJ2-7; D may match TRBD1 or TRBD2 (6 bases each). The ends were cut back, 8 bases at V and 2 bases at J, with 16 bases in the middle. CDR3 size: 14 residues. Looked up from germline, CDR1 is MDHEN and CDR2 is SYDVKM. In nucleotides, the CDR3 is TGTGCCAGCCTAGAGGGGGGCAGGACCTACGAGCAGTACTTC. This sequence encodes CASLEGGRTYEQYF.

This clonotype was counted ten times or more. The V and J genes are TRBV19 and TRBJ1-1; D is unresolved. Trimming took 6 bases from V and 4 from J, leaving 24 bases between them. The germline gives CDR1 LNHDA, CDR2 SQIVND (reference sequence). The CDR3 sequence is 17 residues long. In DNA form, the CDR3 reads TGTGCCAGTAGAGTCGACACGGGATCATTGAAAGGCACTGAAGCTTTCTTT. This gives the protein CASRVDTGSLKGTEAFF.

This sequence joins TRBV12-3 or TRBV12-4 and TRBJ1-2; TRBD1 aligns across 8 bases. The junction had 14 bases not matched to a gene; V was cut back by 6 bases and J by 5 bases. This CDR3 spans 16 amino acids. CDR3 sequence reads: CASSKERTGPRYGYTF. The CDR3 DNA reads TGTGCCAGCAGCAAAGAGAGGACAGGGCCTCGGTATGGCTACACCTTC.

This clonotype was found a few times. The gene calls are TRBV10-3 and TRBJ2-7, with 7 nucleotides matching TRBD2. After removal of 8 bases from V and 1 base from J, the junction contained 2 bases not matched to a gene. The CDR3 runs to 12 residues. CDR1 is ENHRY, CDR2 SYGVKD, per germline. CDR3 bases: TGTGCCATCGGGCGGGAGTCCTACGAGCAGTACTTC. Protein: CAIGRESYEQYF.

The CDR3 DNA reads TGTGCCAGCAGATCGGCACAGTCCTACAATGAGCAGTTCTTC. Translation gives CASRSAQSYNEQFF. The genes are TRBV25-1 and TRBJ2-1; D unresolved. Deletions cut 6 bases from V and 1 base from J, with 10 bases between. The germline CDR1 and CDR2 sequences are MGHDK and SYGVNS. This CDR3 spans 14 amino acids.

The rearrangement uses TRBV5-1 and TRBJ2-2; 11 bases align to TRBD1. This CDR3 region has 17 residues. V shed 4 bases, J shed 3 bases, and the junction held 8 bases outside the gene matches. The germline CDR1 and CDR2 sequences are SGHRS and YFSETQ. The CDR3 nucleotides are TGCGCCAGCAGCGCAACTCCGGGACAGGGGGACACCGGGGAGCTGTTTTTT. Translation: CASSATPGQGDTGELFF.

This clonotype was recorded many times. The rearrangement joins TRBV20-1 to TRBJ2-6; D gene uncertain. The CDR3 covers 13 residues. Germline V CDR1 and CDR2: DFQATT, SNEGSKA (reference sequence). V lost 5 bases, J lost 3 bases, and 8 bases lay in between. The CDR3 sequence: CSAQSFGANVLTF. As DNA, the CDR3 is TGCAGTGCTCAATCTTTTGGGGCCAACGTCCTGACTTTC.

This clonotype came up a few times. CDR3 bases: TGTGCCAGCACTCCGGGACAGAGGGCTTATGGCTACACCTTC. Its translation: CASTPGQRAYGYTF. This rearrangement joins TRBV28 to TRBJ1-2, with 7 bases matching TRBD1. The V gene end was trimmed by 7 bases and the J gene end by 5 bases; junction bases not matched to a gene: 10. Germline CDR1 is MDHEN and CDR2 is SYDVKM. There are 14 residues in the CDR3.

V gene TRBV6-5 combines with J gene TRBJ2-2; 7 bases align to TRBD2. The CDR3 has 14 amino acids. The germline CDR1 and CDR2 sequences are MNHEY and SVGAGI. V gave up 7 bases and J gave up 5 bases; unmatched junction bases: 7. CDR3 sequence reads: CASTRGVGTGELFF. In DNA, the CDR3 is TGTGCCAGCACCCGGGGGGTAGGGACCGGGGAGCTGTTTTTT.

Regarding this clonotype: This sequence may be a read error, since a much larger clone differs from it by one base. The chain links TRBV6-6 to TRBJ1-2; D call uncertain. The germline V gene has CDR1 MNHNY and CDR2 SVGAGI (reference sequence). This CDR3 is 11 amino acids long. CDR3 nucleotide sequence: TGTGTCAGCAGCTTGGACCGGAGCTACACCTTC. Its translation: CVSSLDRSYTF.

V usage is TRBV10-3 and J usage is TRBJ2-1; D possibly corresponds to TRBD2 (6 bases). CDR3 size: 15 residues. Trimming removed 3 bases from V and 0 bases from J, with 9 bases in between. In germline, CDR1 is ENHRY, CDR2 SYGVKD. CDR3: CAISDSGGSYNEQFF. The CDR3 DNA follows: TGTGCCATCAGTGACTCCGGGGGCTCCTACAATGAGCAGTTCTTC.

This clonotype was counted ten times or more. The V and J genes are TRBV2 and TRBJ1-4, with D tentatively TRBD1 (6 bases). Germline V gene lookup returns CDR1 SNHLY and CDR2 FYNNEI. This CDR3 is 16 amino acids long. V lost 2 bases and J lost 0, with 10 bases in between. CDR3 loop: CASSELGQATNEKLFF. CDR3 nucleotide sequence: TGTGCCAGCAGTGAATTGGGACAAGCAACTAATGAAAAACTGTTTTTT.

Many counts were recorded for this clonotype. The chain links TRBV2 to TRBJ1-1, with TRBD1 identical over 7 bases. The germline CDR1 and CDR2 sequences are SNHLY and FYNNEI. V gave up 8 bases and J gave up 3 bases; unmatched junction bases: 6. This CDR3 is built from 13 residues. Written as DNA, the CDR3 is TGTGCCAGCGTAACAGGGGCTGACACTGAAGCTTTCTTT. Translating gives CASVTGADTEAFF. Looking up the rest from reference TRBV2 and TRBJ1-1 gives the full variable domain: EPEVTQTPSHQVTQMGQEVILRCVPISNHLYFYWYRQILGQKVEFLVSFYNNEISEKSEIFDDQFSVERPDGSNFTLKIRSTKLEDSAMYFCASVTGADTEAFFGQGTRLTVV.

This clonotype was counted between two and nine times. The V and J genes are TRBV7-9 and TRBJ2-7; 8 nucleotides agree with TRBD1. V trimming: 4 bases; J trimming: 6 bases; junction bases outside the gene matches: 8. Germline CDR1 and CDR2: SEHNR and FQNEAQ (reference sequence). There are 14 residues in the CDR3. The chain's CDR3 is CASSSTGDSTEQYF. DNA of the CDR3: TGTGCCAGCAGCTCGACAGGGGACAGTACCGAGCAGTACTTC.

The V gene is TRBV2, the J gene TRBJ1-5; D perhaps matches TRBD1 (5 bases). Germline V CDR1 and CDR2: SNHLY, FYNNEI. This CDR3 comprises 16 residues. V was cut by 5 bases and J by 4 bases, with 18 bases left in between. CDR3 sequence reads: CASSYVGIGANQPQHF. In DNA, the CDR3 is TGTGCCAGCAGTTACGTGGGAATTGGGGCAAATCAGCCCCAGCATTTT.

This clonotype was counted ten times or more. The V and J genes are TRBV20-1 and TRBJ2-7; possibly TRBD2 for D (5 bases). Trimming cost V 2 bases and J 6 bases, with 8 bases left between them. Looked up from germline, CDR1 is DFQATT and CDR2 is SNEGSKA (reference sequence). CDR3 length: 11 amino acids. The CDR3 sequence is CSARRDAEQYF. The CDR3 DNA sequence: TGCAGTGCTAGACGGGATGCCGAGCAGTACTTC.